The clone carrying this T cell receptor beta chain was observed at least ten times. Researchers amplified the TCR beta CDR3 regions from RNA transcripts. An initial round of RT-PCR targeting the TCR CDR3 relied on the HTBI primer set. Via MiXCR, TCRdb re-called the multiplex PCR reads, giving one row per CDR3 protein. Counted here are hundreds of thousands of distinct CDR3 sequences, approximately 16% occurring once; the ten biggest clones make up approximately 20%. The data were obtained in a study of T cells in Graves' hyperthyroidism and ophthalmopathy. About the research overall: Once the initial diagnosis was made, peripheral blood was obtained before any treatment.

Source material for PBMCs was less than 12 ml fresh peripheral blood. Per the germline V gene, CDR1 is MNHNS and CDR2 is SASEGT. The CDR3 totals 17 residues. The germline V and J ends were trimmed by 6 bases and 2 bases, with 19 bases remaining between them. The V and J genes are TRBV6-1 and TRBJ2-2, with D perhaps matching TRBD2 (7 bases). This TCR was recovered from a woman aged 18-35 years with Graves' hyperthyroidism. The sample was blood. The CDR3 DNA sequence: TGTGCCAGCAGGCCCTTTTTCACGGGGGGCAACACCGGGGAGCTGTTTTTT. Protein product: CASRPFFTGGNTGELFF.